This section outlines one TCR beta chain sequence together with its context. Its antigen target is currently unknown. No much larger clone is present one base from it, and per-base qualities are unavailable. For this chain, trimming is 6 bases at the V end and 4 bases at the J end, and the number of junction bases without a gene match is 16. The CDR3 covers 18 residues, taking in both the cysteine and the phenylalanine. Only the CDR3 part of the read is kept: 54 bases, read in frame from the first base. From a lookup of the germline V gene, CDR1 and CDR2 are MDHEN and SYDVKM. The sample is drawn from a study of cytotoxic CD8 clonotypes in ibrutinib-treated CLL (dated by TCRdb to about 2021). Notes on the research overall: The cohort included about 15 treatment-naive and about a dozen relapsed/refractory patients; around 18 were IGHV unmutated. Response samples were obtained after a median of around eleven months of treatment, with a range of about 6 to 36 months. On average, each sample yielded approximately 250,000 productive templates and about 94,000 productive rearrangements. Cryopreserved peripheral blood mononuclear cells were obtained before treatment, at response, and at either sustained remission or disease progression. Every remission and progressive disease sample was obtained while ibrutinib was still being received by the patients. Responses were partial in some 24 patients and complete in 2; after median about 68 months follow-up, around 14 stayed in remission and 12 progressed. Longitudinal samples were available for about 30% of the 86 trial participants.

Per the publication, the time point label means: more than 10 months on ibrutinib. For TCR beta library preparation, about 2 micrograms of genomic DNA was extracted from cryopreserved PBMCs. Longitudinal blood samples from CLL patients on ibrutinib monotherapy were analyzed using high-throughput TCR beta sequencing. Patients were enrolled in a phase 2 open-label single-center ibrutinib monotherapy trial. Beyond this particular receptor, the publication reports: At ibrutinib response clonality went up, during sustained remission it held steady, and at progression it dropped back toward baseline. Lymph node repertoires were not examined, and the timing of sampling was not matched between patients in sustained remission and those whose disease progressed. Baseline clonality exceeded that of age-matched healthy donors and correlated strongly with circulating CD8+ T-cell counts. Public clonotypes were rare and either shrank or stayed stable during treatment, and the rise in clonality at ibrutinib response reflected expansion of private clonotypes.

Each clonotype received, on average, about 10x coverage in deep resolution sequencing performed on a MiSeq, where the target depth lay between 1 in 1 million and 1 in 200,000 T cells. The immunoSEQ hsTCRB Kit was used to generate TCR beta libraries. The study's own analysis went as follows. The data were analyzed with ImmunoSEQ Analyzer and ImmunoSEQ Data Assistant, and V, D and J gene assignments followed IMGT definitions. Clonality, which ranges from 0 to 1, was calculated by subtracting the normalized Shannon entropy of productive rearrangement frequencies from one. Public clonotype analysis was restricted to overrepresented clonotypes comprising at least 0.05% of each patient's repertoire. Some 13 age-matched healthy donor repertoires from immuneACCESS served as clonality controls. TCRdb stores this immuneACCESS table with in-frame sequences only. Part of the clones is absent; in the studies checked, under half of the shortfall reflects unresolved V genes, and no reason is known for the rest. The V and J calls and the clone size are those of that table, but D and trimming were determined from the DNA. The sample table records about 160,000 clones; more than 65% of these occur just once. The biggest ten clones account for 2% to 2.5% of the sample.

Rearrangement joined TRBV28 to TRBJ1-3; 9 bases in between match TRBD1. Sequencing used PBMCs, obtained after 12 months of ibrutinib treatment. The sequence was collected from a human donor with chronic lymphocytic leukemia. The CDR3 here reads CASSLVLAGQGPGNTIYF. The nucleotides are TGTGCCAGCAGCTTGGTCTTGGCCGGACAGGGGCCAGGAAACACCATATATTTT.